The 27 T cell receptor beta chains in this list originate from one sample, sequenced in a study of regulatory and conventional T cells in RAG deficiency. The method was immunoSEQ multiplex PCR; TCRdb's version includes in-frame clones alone and lacks a portion of them. This repertoire shows about 28,000 clones, about 93% found once; its top ten account for around 0.82%. Regulatory T cells were sorted from blood as CD4+ CD25-high CD127-low cells. The same sample was also studied in work on regulatory T cells. That work adds: The PCR used 52 TRBV and 13 TRBJ primers.

Material: Tregs sorted from blood. All receptors derive from a human donor in good health.

This clone was recorded once. The chain joins TRBV5-1 to TRBJ2-7; D remains unclear. The CDR3 runs to 13 residues. V gave up 5 bases and J gave up 3 bases, with 12 bases separating them. Looked up from germline, CDR1 is SGHRS and CDR2 is YFSETQ. This chain's CDR3 is CASRPEIVYEQYF. The CDR3 DNA sequence: TGCGCCAGCAGGCCTGAAATCGTCTACGAGCAGTACTTC.

The CDR3 DNA follows: TGTGCCAGCAGCTACGGGTTAGGTACAGGGGGTGAAAAACTGTTTTTT. Translating gives CASSYGLGTGGEKLFF. The gene calls are TRBV5-6 and TRBJ1-4; TRBD1 matches at 8 bases. In germline, CDR1 is SGHDT, CDR2 YYEEEE. The CDR3 extends over 16 amino acids. V trimming: 3 bases; J trimming: 7 bases; junction bases outside the gene matches: 11.

The chain is built from TRBV9 and TRBJ1-2, with D possibly TRBD1 on 5 matching bases. Germline V gives CDR1 SGDLS, CDR2 YYNGEE. Trimming pared 1 base from V and 6 bases from J, leaving 13 bases between. This CDR3 is 14 amino acids long. The CDR3 sequence is CASSVTRWGDGYTF. The CDR3 DNA reads as TGTGCCAGCAGCGTAACCCGCTGGGGGGATGGCTACACCTTC.

This chain's CDR3 is CASNPLAGVYNEQFF. DNA for the CDR3: TGTGCCAGCAACCCTCTAGCGGGGGTATACAATGAGCAGTTCTTC. The genes are TRBV28 and TRBJ2-1; 10 nucleotides match TRBD2. Germline values: CDR1 MDHEN, CDR2 SYDVKM. The CDR3 covers 15 residues. Trimming removed 7 bases from V and 4 bases from J; junction bases left unmatched: 7.

This sequence joins TRBV6-1 and TRBJ2-2, with 8 bases fitting TRBD1. CDR1 is MNHNS, CDR2 SASEGT, per germline. The CDR3 covers 16 residues. The junction had 10 bases not matched to a gene; V was cut back by 4 bases and J by 6 bases. The chain's CDR3 is CASSVRQGAVPGELFF. The CDR3 nucleotides are TGTGCCAGCAGTGTGAGGCAGGGGGCGGTCCCCGGGGAGCTGTTTTTT.

This chain links TRBV7-6 with TRBJ2-1, with 9 positions matching TRBD2. This CDR3 is 17 amino acids long. J gave up 8 bases and V 1 base, and 12 bases lay outside the gene matches. CDR1 SGHVS and CDR2 FNYEAQ come from the germline V gene. The CDR3 loop is CASSLENLAGGLHEQFF. DNA for the CDR3: TGTGCCAGCAGCTTAGAGAATCTGGCGGGGGGGCTCCATGAGCAGTTCTTC.

The chain joins TRBV10-3 to TRBJ1-2; D perhaps matches TRBD1 (6 bases). Trimming cost V 6 bases and J 4 bases, with 12 bases left between them. Germline values: CDR1 ENHRY, CDR2 SYGVKD. This CDR3 is built from 13 residues. For the CDR3, the DNA is TGTGCCATCAGGGATGACAGGACCTATGGCTACACCTTC. Its translation: CAIRDDRTYGYTF.

This rearrangement joins TRBV2 to TRBJ1-4, with 7 bases aligning to TRBD1. This CDR3 spans 14 amino acids. Germline trimming cut 6 bases from V and 5 bases from J; bases unmatched to any gene: 6. Per germline, CDR1 SNHLY and CDR2 FYNNEI. CDR3: CASRSGTVNEKLFF. The CDR3 nucleotides are TGTGCCAGCAGATCCGGGACAGTCAATGAAAAACTGTTTTTT. The full variable domain, rest sourced from reference TRBV2 and TRBJ1-4, is EPEVTQTPSHQVTQMGQEVILRCVPISNHLYFYWYRQILGQKVEFLVSFYNNEISEKSEIFDDQFSVERPDGSNFTLKIRSTKLEDSAMYFCASRSGTVNEKLFFGSGTQLSVL.

This clone was observed a single time. V and J are TRBV12-5 and TRBJ2-3, with 13 bases identical to TRBD2. After removal of 4 bases from V and 1 base from J, the junction contained 14 bases not matched to a gene. Germline lookup yields CDR1 LGHNT and CDR2 FRNRAP. CDR3 length: 20 amino acids. CDR3: CASGSRLAGGPLYRTDTQYF. The CDR3 region has the DNA TGTGCTAGTGGTTCCCGACTAGCGGGGGGACCCCTATACCGCACAGATACGCAGTATTTT.

The V and J genes are TRBV7-2 and TRBJ1-4; 8 bases are a match to TRBD1. This CDR3 comprises 16 residues. V dropped 6 bases and J dropped 8; count of bases not matched to a gene: 14. Germline values: CDR1 SGHTA, CDR2 FQGNSA. DNA for the CDR3: TGTGCCAGCAGTAAAATTCAGGGGGCGCCGGGAGAAAAACTGTTTTTT. Its translation is CASSKIQGAPGEKLFF.

CDR3 loop: CASSRSGGPNEQYF. The CDR3 DNA reads TGTGCCAGCAGCCGCTCGGGGGGCCCCAACGAGCAGTACTTC. V usage is TRBV6-5 and J usage is TRBJ2-7; a possible D gene is TRBD2 (7 bases). CDR1 and CDR2 (germline): MNHEY, SVGAGI. Trimming removed 6 bases from V and 5 bases from J, with 17 bases in between. This CDR3 region has 14 residues.

V and J are TRBV7-8 and TRBJ2-1; D possibly corresponds to TRBD1 (7 bases). The V end lost 5 bases, the J end lost 7 bases, and 21 bases lay between the germline ends. CDR1 is SGHVS, CDR2 FQNEAQ, per germline. This CDR3 region has 16 residues. This CDR3 reads CASSPDRDFLANEQFF. Here the CDR3 DNA reads TGTGCCAGCAGCCCAGACAGGGACTTCCTAGCTAATGAGCAGTTCTTC.

This clone was picked up one time. The V call is TRBV11-3, the J call TRBJ2-2, with 10 nucleotides matching TRBD2. Trimming removed 1 base from V and 0 bases from J; junction bases left unmatched: 2. The CDR3 is 17 amino acids. Germline V gene lookup returns CDR1 SGHNT and CDR2 YENEEA. For the CDR3, the DNA is TGTGCCAGCAGCTTAGGAGCGGGGGGGACGAACACCGGGGAGCTGTTTTTT. The encoded protein is CASSLGAGGTNTGELFF.

The gene calls are TRBV7-3 and TRBJ1-1; 8 bases line up with TRBD1. This CDR3 spans 17 amino acids. Germline lookup yields CDR1 SGHTA and CDR2 FQGTGA. The ends lost 5 bases at V and 0 bases at J; junction bases unmatched: 11. The CDR3 nucleotides are TGTGCCAGCAGCCCAACAGGGGGAACTGGCATGAACACTGAAGCTTTCTTT. This gives the protein CASSPTGGTGMNTEAFF.

This chain links TRBV7-2 with TRBJ1-4; a possible D gene is TRBD1 (5 bases). The CDR3 covers 14 residues. Germline V gene sequence: CDR1 SGHTA, CDR2 FQGNSA. With 5 bases removed from V and 7 bases from J, the gap between germline ends came to 14 bases. The chain's CDR3 is CASSQAGGGEKLFF. Written as DNA, the CDR3 is TGTGCCAGCAGCCAAGCGGGGGGAGGTGAAAAACTGTTTTTT.

J is TRBJ2-2 and V is TRBV9, with D perhaps being TRBD1 or TRBD2 (6 bases each). Deletions cut 0 bases from V and 5 bases from J, with 14 bases between. The CDR3 runs to 16 residues. Looked up from germline, CDR1 is SGDLS and CDR2 is YYNGEE. This CDR3 reads CASSVVAGAGTGELFF. CDR3 DNA: TGTGCCAGCAGCGTAGTAGCAGGGGCGGGGACCGGGGAGCTGTTTTTT.

The V call is TRBV7-3, the J call TRBJ1-6, with a possible D match to TRBD1 (6 bases). Trimming removed 1 base at V and 6 bases at J, with 10 bases between. The CDR3 is made up of 15 amino acids. CDR1 and CDR2 (germline): SGHTA, FQGTGA. CDR3 coding DNA: TGTGCCAGCAGCTTAATCCGGACAGTTAATTCACCCCTCCACTTT. It yields the protein CASSLIRTVNSPLHF.

This sequence joins TRBV5-1 and TRBJ1-3; D unclear. Deletions cut 3 bases from V and 0 bases from J, with 7 bases between. The CDR3 sequence is 14 residues long. Germline V lookup: CDR1 SGHRS, CDR2 YFSETQ. The CDR3 loop is CASSSGFSGNTIYF. The CDR3 nucleotides are TGCGCCAGCAGCTCGGGCTTCTCTGGAAACACCATATATTTT.

The V and J genes are TRBV29-1 and TRBJ2-7; TRBD2 agrees at 8 bases. Trimming at V came to 7 bases and at J to 5 bases, leaving 7 bases not matched to a gene. CDR1 and CDR2 from the germline V gene are SQVTM and ANQGSEA. This CDR3 contains 12 residues. Here the CDR3 reads CSADRGGDEQYF. The CDR3 nucleotides read TGCAGCGCCGACCGGGGGGGAGACGAGCAGTACTTC.

This chain links TRBV5-4 with TRBJ2-5, with no clear D. Deletions cut 2 bases from V and 5 bases from J, with 7 bases between. Germline V gene sequence: CDR1 SGHNT, CDR2 YYREEE (reference sequence). There are 12 residues in the CDR3. DNA of the CDR3: TGTGCCAGCAGCTTACCTCACGAGACCCAGTACTTC. This sequence encodes CASSLPHETQYF.

Only one count was recorded for this clone. The J gene is TRBJ1-4, the V gene TRBV6-5; D is uncertain. The germline V and J ends were trimmed by 7 bases and 2 bases, with 11 bases remaining between them. From germline, CDR1 is MNHEY and CDR2 SVGAGI. The CDR3 is 14 amino acids. CDR3 in DNA: TGTGCCAGCATCCCGACGGGGACTAATGAAAAACTGTTTTTT. Its translation: CASIPTGTNEKLFF.

The V gene is TRBV4-2, the J gene TRBJ1-5; 11 bases align to TRBD1. Germline assignment: CDR1 LGHNA and CDR2 YNFKEQ. The CDR3 has 15 amino acids. J lost 6 bases, V lost 5 bases, and 6 bases had no gene match. The CDR3 loop is CASSVGQGAFQPQHF. DNA of the CDR3: TGTGCCAGCAGCGTAGGACAGGGGGCATTTCAGCCCCAGCATTTT.

The chain recombines TRBV5-1 with TRBJ1-1; 8 nucleotides agree with TRBD1. The CDR3 contains 13 residues. J was trimmed by 6 bases and V by 5 bases; bases with no gene match: 6. Germline-derived CDR1 and CDR2 are SGHRS and YFSETQ. CDR3 in amino acids: CASRIRGRAEAFF. The CDR3 DNA follows: TGCGCCAGCAGAATCAGGGGGCGGGCTGAAGCTTTCTTT.

The rearrangement links TRBV23-1 to TRBJ2-7; tentatively, D is TRBD1 or TRBD2 (5 bases each). TRBV23-1 is classed as an ORF, of uncertain function. Trimming pared 0 bases from V and 0 bases from J, leaving 21 bases between. The CDR3 has 19 residues. The CDR3 here is CASSQSEPGPNTDSYEQYF. CDR3 bases: TGCGCCAGCAGTCAATCCGAGCCGGGACCCAACACGGACTCCTACGAGCAGTACTTC.

The rearrangement joins TRBV6-1 to TRBJ2-2; 9 bases align to TRBD1. Per the germline V gene, CDR1 is MNHNS and CDR2 is SASEGT. The CDR3 sequence is 15 residues long. With 6 bases clipped from V and 4 bases from J, the junction kept 6 bases outside the gene matches. The CDR3 reads CASSRDRARTGELFF. CDR3 bases: TGTGCCAGCAGCCGGGACAGGGCTCGCACCGGGGAGCTGTTTTTT.

This rearrangement joins TRBV7-8 to TRBJ2-3; unclear D gene. The CDR3 runs 18 residues. Trimming pared 0 bases from V and 1 base from J, leaving 17 bases between. Germline V gene sequence: CDR1 SGHVS, CDR2 FQNEAQ. CDR3 residues: CASSLANRPYRGTDTQYF. DNA of the CDR3: TGTGCCAGCAGCTTAGCCAACCGTCCCTACCGGGGCACAGATACGCAGTATTTT.

The chain employs TRBV11-2 and TRBJ2-7; no clear D gene. With 3 bases removed from V and 6 bases from J, the gap between germline ends came to 6 bases. Germline V CDR1 and CDR2: SGHAT, FQNNGV. The CDR3 runs 11 residues. In DNA, the CDR3 is TGTGCCAGCAGCTTCCTCTCCGAGCAGTACTTC. Residues: CASSFLSEQYF.